The 30 T cell receptor beta chains listed next were all sequenced from one sample in a study of technical replicates of blood from several donors. Method: immunoSEQ multiplex PCR; TCRdb's copy keeps in-frame clones and lacks some. The table shows approximately 94,000 clones, with about 95% occurring only once. The sequenced sample consisted of T cells isolated from PBMCs. These receptors all come from a human donor in good health.

The genes are TRBV7-2 and TRBJ2-5; possible D gene TRBD1, 6 bases. Germline V gene lookup returns CDR1 SGHTA and CDR2 FQGNSA. Trimming took off 5 bases at V and 1 base at J, with 17 bases between the two ends. The CDR3 consists of 16 residues. CDR3: CASSEGTPRAQETQYF. CDR3 coding DNA: TGTGCCAGCAGCGAGGGGACACCGAGGGCCCAAGAGACCCAGTACTTC.

The genes are TRBV6-4 and TRBJ2-5; maybe TRBD2 (6 bases). Germline V gives CDR1 MRHNA, CDR2 SNTAGT. Between the trimmed V and J ends, which lost 3 bases and 5 bases, there was a span of 10 bases. The CDR3 is 13 amino acids. The CDR3 coding sequence is TGTGCCAGCAGTGAGGTTGCGGGGGAGACCCAGTACTTC. Encoded protein: CASSEVAGETQYF.

V gene TRBV7-2 combines with J gene TRBJ2-1; D remains unclear. Per germline, CDR1 SGHTA and CDR2 FQGNSA. The V and J ends lost 5 bases and 5 bases respectively, with 10 bases between them. This CDR3 has 13 residues. The CDR3 DNA reads as TGTGCCAGCAGCCTTGGGCGCCACAATGAGCAGTTCTTC. This gives the protein CASSLGRHNEQFF.

This chain connects TRBV19 to TRBJ2-2; TRBD2 might be the D (6 bases). Germline-derived CDR1 and CDR2 are LNHDA and SQIVND (reference sequence). V was clipped by 4 bases and J by 4 bases, with 10 bases between them. The CDR3 loop spans 14 amino acids. Here the CDR3 reads CASSNGRRTGELFF. The CDR3 DNA follows: TGTGCCAGTAGTAACGGGAGACGCACCGGGGAGCTGTTTTTT. The whole variable domain, filled in from reference TRBV19 and TRBJ2-2, reads DGGITQSPKYLFRKEGQNVTLSCEQNLNHDAMYWYRQDPGQGLRLIYYSQIVNDFQKGDIAEGYSVSREKKESFPLTVTSAQKNPTAFYLCASSNGRRTGELFFGEGSRLTVL.

For the CDR3, the DNA is TGTGCCAGCAGTTTGGGTAGCGGAGCATACGAGCAGTACTTC. Its protein product is CASSLGSGAYEQYF. V usage is TRBV28 and J usage is TRBJ2-7; the D gene is possibly TRBD2 (6 bases). Trimming took 3 bases from V and 4 from J, leaving 13 bases between them. The CDR3 covers 14 residues. Germline V gives CDR1 MDHEN, CDR2 SYDVKM.

This rearrangement joins TRBV4-2 to TRBJ2-1, with TRBD2 identical over 13 bases. Germline V CDR1 and CDR2: LGHNA, YNFKEQ. The CDR3 length is 18 residues. V shed 0 bases and J 6 bases; nucleotides not matched to a gene: 8. The CDR3 bases are TGTGCCAGCAGCCAAGAACAACTAGCGGGAGGGCGGGTCAATGAGCAGTTCTTC. It codes for CASSQEQLAGGRVNEQFF.

The chain links TRBV7-8 to TRBJ2-5; D call uncertain. There are 16 residues in the CDR3. CDR1 is SGHVS, CDR2 FQNEAQ, per germline. Trimming stripped 1 base from V and 1 base from J, with 13 bases between. The CDR3 DNA reads TGTGCCAGCAGCTTAGATCGGTTGGCGGCCCAAGAGACCCAGTACTTC. Its protein product is CASSLDRLAAQETQYF.

The chain couples TRBV10-3 to TRBJ2-7; 8 positions agree with TRBD1. Germline CDR1 reads ENHRY; CDR2 reads SYGVKD. The V segment lost 7 bases and the J segment 2 bases; nucleotides outside the gene matches: 7. This CDR3 spans 14 amino acids. The CDR3 here is CAITKGQGTYEQYF. In DNA, the CDR3 is TGTGCCATCACAAAAGGACAGGGAACCTACGAGCAGTACTTC.

This sequence joins TRBV9 and TRBJ2-1, with TRBD2 matching over 15 bases. The CDR3 has 17 amino acids. CDR1 is SGDLS and CDR2 is YYNGEE in the germline V gene. The V segment lost 2 bases and the J segment 7 bases; nucleotides outside the gene matches: 7. In nucleotides, the CDR3 is TGTGCCAGCAGCGTTCGGACTAGCGGGAGGGCTGAGAATGAGCAGTTCTTC. It encodes CASSVRTSGRAENEQFF.

The V gene is TRBV9, the J gene TRBJ2-2; 8 bases fit TRBD2. The CDR3 contains 15 residues. Germline CDR1 SGDLS, CDR2 YYNGEE. The junction had 10 bases not matched to a gene; V was cut back by 6 bases and J by 6 bases. The CDR3 is CASKVREGLSGELFF. DNA of the CDR3: TGTGCCAGCAAGGTACGGGAGGGCCTTTCCGGGGAGCTGTTTTTT.

V gene TRBV6-1 combines with J gene TRBJ2-1; 9 bases map to TRBD2. There are 14 residues in the CDR3. V gave up 6 bases and J gave up 9 bases; unmatched junction bases: 9. Germline CDR1 and CDR2: MNHNS and SASEGT. Here the CDR3 reads CASSPSGAHGEQFF. The DNA of the CDR3 is TGTGCCAGCAGCCCTAGCGGGGCCCACGGTGAGCAGTTCTTC.

This rearrangement joins TRBV19 to TRBJ1-5; weak D call: TRBD1 (5 bases). CDR3 size: 16 residues. Germline assignment: CDR1 LNHDA and CDR2 SQIVND (reference sequence). Trimming took off 1 base at V and 0 bases at J, with 10 bases between the two ends. CDR3 residues: CASSIGDSYSNQPQHF. As DNA, the CDR3 is TGTGCCAGTAGTATAGGCGACAGCTATAGCAATCAGCCCCAGCATTTT.

The chain uses TRBV4-3 and TRBJ2-3; TRBD2 matches at 9 bases. The CDR3 runs to 15 residues. J gave up 2 bases and V 1 base, and 1 base lay outside the gene matches. Germline V gene sequence: CDR1 LGHNA, CDR2 YSLEER. The CDR3: CASSQGTSVTDTQYF. In DNA form, the CDR3 reads TGCGCCAGCAGCCAAGGGACTAGCGTCACAGATACGCAGTATTTT.

V is TRBV29-1 and J is TRBJ2-5; no clear D gene. V lost 3 bases and J lost 1, with 6 bases in between. The CDR3 has 12 amino acids. CDR1 is SQVTM and CDR2 is ANQGSEA in the germline V gene. CDR3 in DNA: TGCAGCGTTGACGGTAGCCAAGAGACCCAGTACTTC. Its protein product is CSVDGSQETQYF.

The rearrangement links TRBV7-3 to TRBJ2-2, with D unresolved. Trimming pared 3 bases from V and 1 base from J, leaving 6 bases between. The V gene's germline CDR1 is SGHTA and CDR2 FQGTGA. This CDR3 comprises 14 residues. The CDR3 spells CASSFRMNTGELFF. Here the CDR3 DNA reads TGTGCCAGCAGCTTCAGAATGAACACCGGGGAGCTGTTTTTT. Variable domain in full (rest from reference TRBV7-3 and TRBJ2-2): GAGVSQTPSNKVTEKGKYVELRCDPISGHTALYWYRQSLGQGPEFLIYFQGTGAADDSGLPNDRFFAVRPEGSVSTLKIQRTERGDSAVYLCASSFRMNTGELFFGEGSRLTVL.

The chain carries TRBV6-1 and TRBJ2-7; a weak D match, TRBD1 (5 bases). Trimming cost V 3 bases and J 4 bases, with 16 bases left between them. The length of the CDR3 is 15 residues. CDR1 and CDR2 (germline): MNHNS, SASEGT. Here the CDR3 DNA reads TGTGCCAGCAGTGAGGGGCGGCCTCTATATTACGAGCAGTACTTC. Protein sequence: CASSEGRPLYYEQYF.

The chain has TRBV30 and TRBJ1-1; D is uncertain. CDR3 size: 12 residues. CDR1 and CDR2 from the germline V gene are GTSNPN and SVGIG (reference sequence). Trimming shortened V by 1 base and J by 5 bases, and 8 bases separated the two germline ends. CDR3 DNA sequence: TGTGCCTGGAGTGAGTCGCGGACTGAAGCTTTCTTT. It translates to CAWSESRTEAFF.

The chain combines TRBV5-5 with TRBJ2-2, with D possibly matching TRBD2 (6 bases). With 5 bases removed from V and 3 bases from J, the gap between germline ends came to 8 bases. Germline-derived CDR1 and CDR2 are SGHKS and YYEKEE (reference sequence). The CDR3 length is 13 residues. The CDR3 DNA reads as TGTGCCAGCAGGCGGGACTACACCGGGGAGCTGTTTTTT. This encodes CASRRDYTGELFF.

The V gene is TRBV6-6, the J gene TRBJ2-7; perhaps TRBD2 as D (5 bases). Looked up from germline, CDR1 is MNHNY and CDR2 is SVGAGI (reference sequence). Trimming removed 8 bases from V and 3 bases from J, with 11 bases in between. The CDR3 covers 12 residues. In nucleotides, the CDR3 is TGTGCCAGCCGGGGTCGAAACTACGAGCAGTACTTC. Its translation is CASRGRNYEQYF.

This chain connects TRBV27 to TRBJ2-7; 7 bases line up with TRBD2. Looked up from germline, CDR1 is MNHEY and CDR2 is SMNVEV (reference sequence). The CDR3 totals 16 residues. The V and J ends lost 7 bases and 2 bases, in that order; junction bases with no gene match: 14. This CDR3 reads CASTTMGGSDTYEQYF. CDR3 nucleotides: TGTGCCAGCACTACGATGGGCGGGAGTGATACCTACGAGCAGTACTTC.

This clone was recorded only once. The V gene is TRBV11-2, the J gene TRBJ2-7; possibly TRBD1 for D (6 bases). The length of the CDR3 is 15 residues. The V gene's germline CDR1 is SGHAT and CDR2 FQNNGV. V lost 0 bases, J lost 2 bases, and 11 bases lay in between. CDR3 in amino acids: CASSLDGRGPYEQYF. The DNA of the CDR3 is TGTGCCAGCAGCTTAGACGGCAGGGGACCCTACGAGCAGTACTTC.

This chain links TRBV19 with TRBJ2-3; 7 nucleotides match TRBD2. The CDR3 covers 17 residues. Germline-derived CDR1 and CDR2 are LNHDA and SQIVND (reference sequence). The J segment lost 4 bases and the V segment lost 3 bases, leaving 13 bases of the junction unmatched. The CDR3 reads CASSILRGPGRADTQYF. The CDR3 nucleotides are TGTGCCAGTAGTATCTTAAGGGGCCCAGGGAGGGCAGATACGCAGTATTTT.

The V and J genes are TRBV7-8 and TRBJ2-6, with D possibly matching TRBD2 (6 bases). The length of the CDR3 is 15 residues. Germline CDR1 is SGHVS and CDR2 is FQNEAQ. V was shortened by 8 bases and J by 0 bases, with 11 bases between the two germline ends. DNA for the CDR3: TGTGCCAGCGGTGCGGGACCCTCTGGGGCCAACGTCCTGACTTTC. This encodes CASGAGPSGANVLTF.

The sample holds one count of this clone. The CDR3 sequence: CASSPQGWETQYF. The CDR3 DNA follows: TGTGCCAGCAGTCCTCAGGGGTGGGAGACCCAGTACTTC. The V and J genes are TRBV5-4 and TRBJ2-5; D may be TRBD1 (6 bases). Germline V gene data show CDR1 as SGHNT and CDR2 as YYREEE (reference sequence). The germline V and J ends were trimmed by 5 bases and 5 bases, with 13 bases remaining between them. The CDR3 covers 13 residues.

The rearrangement joins TRBV28 to TRBJ1-2; the D is unclear. V lost 7 bases and J lost 4, with 10 bases in between. Germline V gene sequence: CDR1 MDHEN, CDR2 SYDVKM. The CDR3 totals 12 residues. The CDR3 here is CASNEDPYGYTF. CDR3 DNA sequence: TGTGCCAGCAACGAGGATCCCTATGGCTACACCTTC.

This sequence joins TRBV2 and TRBJ2-2; 11 nucleotides align to TRBD1. The trim removed 3 bases at V and 3 bases at J, leaving 3 bases unmatched. The CDR3 consists of 16 residues. From germline, CDR1 is SNHLY and CDR2 FYNNEI. The CDR3 nucleotides read TGTGCCAGCAGTGAGAGGACAGGGGGCTACACCGGGGAGCTGTTTTTT. Translation: CASSERTGGYTGELFF.

The chain links TRBV5-8 to TRBJ1-1; 8 bases agree with TRBD1. The V gene end was trimmed by 4 bases and the J gene end by 5 bases; junction bases not matched to a gene: 1. The CDR3 runs 12 residues. From germline, CDR1 is SGHTS and CDR2 YDEGEE. CDR3 amino acids: CASSGQGTEAFF. The CDR3 DNA is TGTGCCAGCAGCGGACAGGGTACTGAAGCTTTCTTT.

This chain connects TRBV28 to TRBJ1-4; TRBD1 aligns across 9 bases. This CDR3 is 14 amino acids long. CDR1 and CDR2 (germline): MDHEN, SYDVKM. Trimming cost V 6 bases and J 7 bases; bases outside gene matches: 6. CDR3 protein: CASSRDREGEKLFF. The CDR3 bases are TGTGCCAGCAGCCGGGACAGGGAAGGTGAAAAACTGTTTTTT.

The chain carries TRBV7-8 and TRBJ2-3; D unclear. With 7 bases removed from V and 4 bases from J, the gap between germline ends came to 9 bases. The CDR3 loop spans 12 amino acids. Germline CDR1 and CDR2: SGHVS and FQNEAQ. CDR3 protein: CASTPVADTQYF. CDR3 bases: TGTGCCAGCACCCCCGTCGCAGATACGCAGTATTTT. Variable domain in full (rest from reference TRBV7-8 and TRBJ2-3): GAGVSQSPRYKVAKRGQDVALRCDPISGHVSLFWYQQALGQGPEFLTYFQNEAQLDKSGLPSDRFFAERPEGSVSTLKIQRTQQEDSAVYLCASTPVADTQYFGPGTRLTVL.

The chain uses TRBV9 and TRBJ2-7; 7 positions agree with TRBD1. Germline V lookup: CDR1 SGDLS, CDR2 YYNGEE. J gave up 1 base and V 4 bases, and 5 bases lay outside the gene matches. This CDR3 spans 14 amino acids. The CDR3 coding sequence is TGTGCCAGCAGCACCGGGACAGCTTCCTACGAGCAGTACTTC. Translating it yields CASSTGTASYEQYF.